This T cell receptor beta chain is drawn from a study of cytomegalovirus exposure and HLA in healthy donors. Findings and limits, study-wide: Listed as cytomegalovirus-associated were 150 or so TCR beta chains. Productive status was seen about 87% or about 30% of the time for most TCR beta V segments in an earlier analysis.

Points on this clone: What it recognizes is unknown.

13 Jbeta primers and 60 Vbeta primers were used for the PCR. Some clones are missing from TCRdb's copy, which holds only in-frame ones; the method was immunoSEQ multiplex PCR. This table holds some 140,000 clones, 76% found once. Trimming stripped 5 bases from V and 4 bases from J, with 9 bases between. The CDR3 runs 12 residues. The germline gives CDR1 SEHNR, CDR2 FQNEAQ (reference sequence). The specimen sequenced was PBMCs. The receptor comes from a man aged 35 to 55 in good health and CMV-seronegative. The chain joins TRBV7-9 to TRBJ2-7; tentatively, D is TRBD2 (5 bases). In nucleotides, the CDR3 is TGTGCCAGCAGCCAGCGGTCTTACGAGCAGTACTTC. Residues: CASSQRSYEQYF.